Listed here is a single T cell receptor beta chain. As originally analysed: Cell counts per sample came from amplifying reference gene primers. The repertoire was sequenced with immunoSEQ multiplex PCR; TCRdb's copy has only in-frame clones and lacks some. V and J calls and clone size are those listed in that table; D and trimming were worked out from the DNA. The data contain more than 250,000 clones, about nine tenths of them singletons. These data originate in a study of blood T cell repertoires in COVID-19. Overall study: COVID-19 samples, acute and convalescent, were from the United States, Italy and Spain. PBMCs, B-cell-depleted T cells, or T cells provided the cDNA or gDNA that made up the material.

Germline V CDR1 and CDR2: SGHNT, YYREEE (reference sequence). J lost 5 bases, V lost 7 bases, and 20 bases had no gene match. CDR3 length: 17 residues. The chain joins TRBV5-4 to TRBJ1-2; 7 bases agree with TRBD1. The clonotype was recovered from a man aged 50-59 years with active or convalescent COVID-19. Sequences were obtained from peripheral blood. CDR3: CASGDWSKRTGYYGYTF. CDR3 DNA sequence: TGTGCCAGCGGGGACTGGTCTAAAAGGACAGGTTATTATGGCTACACCTTC. The whole variable domain, filled in from reference TRBV5-4 and TRBJ1-2, reads ETGVTQSPTHLIKTRGQQVTLRCSSQSGHNTVSWYQQALGQGPQFIFQYYREEENGRGNFPPRFSGLQFPNYSSELNVNALELDDSALYLCASGDWSKRTGYYGYTFGSGTRLTVV.